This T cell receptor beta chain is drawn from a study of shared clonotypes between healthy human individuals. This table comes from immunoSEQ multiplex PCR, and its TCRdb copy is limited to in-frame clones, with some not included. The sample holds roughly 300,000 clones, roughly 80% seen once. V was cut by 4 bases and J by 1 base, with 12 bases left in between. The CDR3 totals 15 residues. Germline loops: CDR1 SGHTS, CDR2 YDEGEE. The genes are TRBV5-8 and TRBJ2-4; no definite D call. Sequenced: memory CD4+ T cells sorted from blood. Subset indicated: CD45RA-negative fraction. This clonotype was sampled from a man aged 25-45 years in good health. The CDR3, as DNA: TGTGCCAGCAGCCCCGAGGCTGCCGCCAAAAACATTCAGTACTTC. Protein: CASSPEAAAKNIQYF.